The sequence of this TCR beta chain was determined in a study of T cells in Graves' hyperthyroidism and ophthalmopathy. Amplified TCR beta CDR3 regions derived from RNA transcripts. RT-PCR in the first round (using the HTBI primer set) targeted the TCR CDR3. MiXCR, applied by TCRdb to the multiplex PCR reads, yields one record per CDR3 protein. The table shows roughly 740,000 distinct CDR3 sequences, with about 15% occurring only once. Subjects aged 18 to 65 presented with newly diagnosed hyperthyroidism of less than 2 months' duration. Patients with uncontrolled infections, other autoimmune diseases, pregnancy or lactation were excluded. Diagnostic decisions used clinical symptoms, serum thyroxine and TRAb, thyroid ultrasound and orbital computed tomography. Fresh peripheral blood, more than 8 ml of it, supplied the PBMCs. This CDR3 comprises 17 residues. Germline assignment: CDR1 SNHLY and CDR2 FYNNEI. After removal of 8 bases from V and 3 bases from J, the junction contained 16 bases not matched to a gene.

The clonotype comes from a man aged 18 to 29 with Graves' hyperthyroidism. The specimen sequenced was blood. The chain carries TRBV2 and TRBJ2-4, with 7 bases fitting TRBD2. For the CDR3, the DNA is TGTGCCAGCTCCGGGCCCCCGACGGGGGGTTTCAAAAACATTCAGTACTTC. This codes for CASSGPPTGGFKNIQYF.